This T cell receptor (beta chain) was identified in a study of cytomegalovirus exposure and HLA in healthy donors. Study-wide results and caveats: The productive fraction for most TCR beta V segments was about 90% or about 30% in an earlier analysis. Common viral pathogens seemed to be connected with several of the most significant clusters, according to a later analysis.

A multiplex PCR was run with 60 Vbeta primers and 13 Jbeta primers. The method was immunoSEQ multiplex PCR; TCRdb's version includes in-frame clones alone and lacks a portion of them. The sample includes about 150,000 clones, more than 75% of them seen just once. This clone was detected only once. Its antigen is currently unknown. This CDR3 is built from 14 residues. The V gene's germline CDR1 is SQVTM and CDR2 ANQGSEA. Trimming took 7 bases from V and 10 from J; bases not matched to a gene: 13. This chain connects TRBV29-1 to TRBJ1-6, with 7 nucleotides matching TRBD1. The specimen sequenced was PBMCs. This TCR was recovered from a man under 40 in good health and CMV-seropositive. The CDR3 nucleotides read TGCAGCGCAACCGCAGGGGGAGTAAACTCACCCCTCCACTTT. Amino acids: CSATAGGVNSPLHF.